This T cell receptor beta chain was sequenced for a study of beta chain features in type 1 diabetes. Looking at the study overall: The samples had about 100,000,000 sorted cells examined in all.

The study reverse transcribed the entire isolated RNA, so it sequenced expressed TCRB transcripts. Sequencing used immunoSEQ multiplex PCR; TCRdb keeps in-frame clones, though not all of them. The table has about 660,000 clones, more than 12% seen once. Germline CDR1 KGHSH, CDR2 LQKENI. The V and J ends lost 5 bases and 4 bases respectively, with 9 bases between them. The CDR3 runs to 13 residues. This clone has a handful of counts. Antigen specificity is unknown. Overall study findings and caveats: Moderately but significantly shorter TCRB CDR3s were found in Type 1 diabetes patients in all four CD4+ subsets. More deletions and fewer insertions at VDJ junctions were found in patients with type 1 diabetes. The naive, central memory and Treg TCRB repertoires of patients appeared to be more similar to one another than those of healthy donors.

Each sorted fraction was over 95% pure. The chain recombines TRBV18 with TRBJ1-5; unclear D gene. This TCR came from a man between 18 and 35 years old with type 1 diabetes. The material sequenced was naive CD4+ T cells from blood. The CDR3 loop reads CASSSQENQPQHF. CDR3 in DNA: TGTGCCAGCTCATCCCAGGAGAATCAGCCCCAGCATTTT.